These 9 T cell receptor beta chains came from one sample sequenced in a study of blood T cells in healthy people across ages (dated by TCRdb to about 2015). Libraries came from 5' RACE. Sequenced on an Illumina HiSeq 2500. A second PCR of about 6 to 11 cycles was performed with a sample-barcoded 5' primer and a J-beta primer mix. TCRdb reprocessing: public reads trimmed at Q25 with fastp, clones called with MiXCR, in-frame beta chains kept. Every distinct CDR3 protein forms one entry, paired with its most common genes and DNA. The sample has around 780,000 distinct CDR3 sequences on record, approximately 53% of them singletons. The ten largest clones represent around a quarter of the sample. Material: blood. The receptor source for this set is a middle-aged man in good health.

The chain carries TRBV4-1 and TRBJ2-5, with TRBD2 matching 7 bases. The CDR3 totals 16 residues. Trimming took 1 base from V and 4 from J; bases not matched to a gene: 9. Germline V gene lookup returns CDR1 MGHRA and CDR2 YSYEKL. CDR3 amino acids: CASSQGATGGGETQYF. The DNA for the CDR3 is TGCGCCAGCAGCCAAGGGGCGACTGGCGGGGGAGAGACCCAGTACTTC.

The chain uses TRBV6-5 and TRBJ2-5, with D perhaps TRBD1 or TRBD2 (5 bases each). Germline values: CDR1 MNHEY, CDR2 SVGAGI. Deletions cut 0 bases from V and 11 bases from J, with 19 bases between. This CDR3 comprises 15 residues. CDR3 sequence (DNA): TGTGCCAGCAGTTACTCGGGGGTCGCCTCCAATGAGCAGTACTTC. Its translation: CASSYSGVASNEQYF.

This chain connects TRBV6-4 to TRBJ2-7, with D perhaps matching TRBD1 (6 bases). With 7 bases removed from V and 2 bases from J, the gap between germline ends came to 15 bases. The germline V gene encodes CDR1 MRHNA and CDR2 SNTAGT. The CDR3 length is 14 residues. The CDR3 DNA is TGTGCCAGCACCAATAACAGGGTGCCCTACGAGCAGTACTTC. Translation gives CASTNNRVPYEQYF.

The chain joins TRBV9 to TRBJ2-3; 11 bases line up with TRBD2. Per the germline V gene, CDR1 is SGDLS and CDR2 is YYNGEE. The J segment lost 5 bases and the V segment lost 3 bases, leaving 8 bases of the junction unmatched. This CDR3 has 16 residues. The DNA of the CDR3 is TGTGCCAGCAGCGCGGGACTAGCGGAAGTTAAAGATACGCAGTATTTT. This translates into CASSAGLAEVKDTQYF.

This clonotype was observed a single time. The chain links TRBV6-1 to TRBJ1-2; D not certain. This CDR3 has 15 amino acids. Germline V gene data show CDR1 as MNHNS and CDR2 as SASEGT. The V and J ends lost 7 bases and 1 base respectively, with 16 bases between them. CDR3 in amino acids: CASTQRGRDNYGYTF. CDR3 bases: TGTGCCAGCACCCAACGCGGCAGAGATAACTATGGCTACACCTTC.

The rearrangement joins TRBV7-6 to TRBJ2-5, with TRBD2 as a possible D gene (7 bases). The germline CDR1 and CDR2 sequences are SGHVS and FNYEAQ. This CDR3 has 16 amino acids. V lost 1 base and J lost 2, with 14 bases in between. CDR3 region: CASSLGAGGLQETQYF. CDR3 in DNA: TGTGCCAGCAGCTTAGGGGCCGGGGGGCTTCAAGAGACCCAGTACTTC.

This sequence joins TRBV6-2 or TRBV6-3 and TRBJ2-3; 10 bases are shared with TRBD1. V trimming: 8 bases; J trimming: 3 bases; junction bases outside the gene matches: 5. The CDR3 length is 14 residues. CDR1 is MNHEY and CDR2 is SVGEGT in the germline V gene. Here the CDR3 DNA reads TGTGCCAGCGTCCGGGACAGGGGAACAGATACGCAGTATTTT. It is translated as CASVRDRGTDTQYF.

This clonotype appeared many times. CDR3 DNA: TGTGCCATCAGTGAGGGACAGGGGGATTACGATACGCAGTATTTT. Translated, it gives CAISEGQGDYDTQYF. The J gene is TRBJ2-3, the V gene TRBV10-3; 10 nucleotides agree with TRBD1. Per the germline V gene, CDR1 is ENHRY and CDR2 is SYGVKD. The CDR3 spans 15 residues. J was trimmed by 6 bases and V by 2 bases; bases with no gene match: 5.

This chain uses TRBV29-1 with TRBJ2-5; D is unresolved. This CDR3 spans 13 amino acids. Germline-derived CDR1 and CDR2 are SQVTM and ANQGSEA. The V end was cut by 7 bases, the J end by 2 bases, with 14 bases between. In DNA form, the CDR3 reads TGCAGCGCCGAGGATACGTATCAAGAGACCCAGTACTTC. Its protein is CSAEDTYQETQYF.